One T cell receptor (beta chain) is described in this entry. Its cognate antigen is unknown. This sample is drawn from a study of shared clonotypes between healthy human individuals. Points from the study as a whole: Rarefaction exposed incomplete sorted-subset sequencing despite large depth. Relative to their counterparts shared across all four donors, non-shared clonotypes exhibited diminished generation probabilities.

Sequencing was performed with immunoSEQ multiplex PCR; in TCRdb, only in-frame clones are kept and a portion is missing. The top ten hold roughly 0.13% of the sample, which has approximately 2.4 million clones, approximately 95% seen once. The V gene's germline CDR1 is SEHNR and CDR2 FQNEAQ (reference sequence). Trimming removed 3 bases from V and 1 base from J, with 10 bases in between. The CDR3 has 15 amino acids. The chain links TRBV7-9 to TRBJ1-3, with unresolved D. This TCR was sampled from a man between 18 and 29 years old in good health. Material for sequencing was naive CD4+ T cells sorted from blood. Documented subset: CD45RA+ positively selected. CDR3 protein: CASSFLLPSGNTIYF. Here the CDR3 DNA reads TGTGCCAGCAGCTTTCTCCTCCCTTCTGGAAACACCATATATTTT. The variable domain in full, with the rest retrieved from reference TRBV7-9 and TRBJ1-3, is DTGVSQNPRHKITKRGQNVTFRCDPISEHNRLYWYRQTLGQGPEFLTYFQNEAQLEKSRLLSDRFSAERPKGSFSTLEIQRTEQGDSAMYLCASSFLLPSGNTIYFGEGSWLTVV.